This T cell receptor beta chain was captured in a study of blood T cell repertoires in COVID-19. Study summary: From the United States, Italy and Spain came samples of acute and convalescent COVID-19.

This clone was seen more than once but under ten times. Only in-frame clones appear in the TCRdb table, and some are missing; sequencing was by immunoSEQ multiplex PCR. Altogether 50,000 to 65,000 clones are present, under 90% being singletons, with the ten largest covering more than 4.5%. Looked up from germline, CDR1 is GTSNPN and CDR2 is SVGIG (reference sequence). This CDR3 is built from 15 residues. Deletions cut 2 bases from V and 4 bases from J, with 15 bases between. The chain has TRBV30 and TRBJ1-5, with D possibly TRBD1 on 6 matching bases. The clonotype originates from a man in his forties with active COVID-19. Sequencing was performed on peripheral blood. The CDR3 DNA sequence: TGTGCCTGGAGTACTGTGGCAGGGGAGAATCAGCCCCAGCATTTT. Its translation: CAWSTVAGENQPQHF.